The 2 T cell receptor beta chains listed next were all sequenced from one sample in a study of cytomegalovirus exposure and HLA in healthy donors. PCR amplification relied on 60 Vbeta primers (plus 13 Jbeta primers). Clones were sequenced by immunoSEQ multiplex PCR, and TCRdb holds only the in-frame ones, with some missing. This repertoire shows 200,000 to 300,000 clones, around four fifths found once; its top ten account for 2% to 2.5%. Specimen: PBMCs. The receptors derive from a woman aged 35 to 49 in good health and CMV-seropositive.

Regarding this clone: Other DNA sequences in this sample translate to the same CDR3. V gene TRBV4-2 combines with J gene TRBJ2-7; 7 positions match TRBD2. J gave up 0 bases and V 0 bases, and 2 bases lay outside the gene matches. The CDR3 covers 15 residues. CDR1 is LGHNA and CDR2 is YNFKEQ in the germline V gene. CDR3 amino acids: CASSQEASGSYEQYF. The CDR3 DNA reads as TGTGCCAGCAGCCAAGAAGCTAGCGGCTCCTACGAGCAGTACTTC.

The rearrangement links TRBV7-9 to TRBJ1-1; D is uncertain. CDR3 length: 14 residues. Germline lookup yields CDR1 SEHNR and CDR2 FQNEAQ (reference sequence). V gave up 2 bases and J gave up 2 bases, with 9 bases separating them. As DNA, the CDR3 is TGTGCCAGCAGCTTAATAGGCGGTAACACTGAAGCTTTCTTT. This gives the protein CASSLIGGNTEAFF.